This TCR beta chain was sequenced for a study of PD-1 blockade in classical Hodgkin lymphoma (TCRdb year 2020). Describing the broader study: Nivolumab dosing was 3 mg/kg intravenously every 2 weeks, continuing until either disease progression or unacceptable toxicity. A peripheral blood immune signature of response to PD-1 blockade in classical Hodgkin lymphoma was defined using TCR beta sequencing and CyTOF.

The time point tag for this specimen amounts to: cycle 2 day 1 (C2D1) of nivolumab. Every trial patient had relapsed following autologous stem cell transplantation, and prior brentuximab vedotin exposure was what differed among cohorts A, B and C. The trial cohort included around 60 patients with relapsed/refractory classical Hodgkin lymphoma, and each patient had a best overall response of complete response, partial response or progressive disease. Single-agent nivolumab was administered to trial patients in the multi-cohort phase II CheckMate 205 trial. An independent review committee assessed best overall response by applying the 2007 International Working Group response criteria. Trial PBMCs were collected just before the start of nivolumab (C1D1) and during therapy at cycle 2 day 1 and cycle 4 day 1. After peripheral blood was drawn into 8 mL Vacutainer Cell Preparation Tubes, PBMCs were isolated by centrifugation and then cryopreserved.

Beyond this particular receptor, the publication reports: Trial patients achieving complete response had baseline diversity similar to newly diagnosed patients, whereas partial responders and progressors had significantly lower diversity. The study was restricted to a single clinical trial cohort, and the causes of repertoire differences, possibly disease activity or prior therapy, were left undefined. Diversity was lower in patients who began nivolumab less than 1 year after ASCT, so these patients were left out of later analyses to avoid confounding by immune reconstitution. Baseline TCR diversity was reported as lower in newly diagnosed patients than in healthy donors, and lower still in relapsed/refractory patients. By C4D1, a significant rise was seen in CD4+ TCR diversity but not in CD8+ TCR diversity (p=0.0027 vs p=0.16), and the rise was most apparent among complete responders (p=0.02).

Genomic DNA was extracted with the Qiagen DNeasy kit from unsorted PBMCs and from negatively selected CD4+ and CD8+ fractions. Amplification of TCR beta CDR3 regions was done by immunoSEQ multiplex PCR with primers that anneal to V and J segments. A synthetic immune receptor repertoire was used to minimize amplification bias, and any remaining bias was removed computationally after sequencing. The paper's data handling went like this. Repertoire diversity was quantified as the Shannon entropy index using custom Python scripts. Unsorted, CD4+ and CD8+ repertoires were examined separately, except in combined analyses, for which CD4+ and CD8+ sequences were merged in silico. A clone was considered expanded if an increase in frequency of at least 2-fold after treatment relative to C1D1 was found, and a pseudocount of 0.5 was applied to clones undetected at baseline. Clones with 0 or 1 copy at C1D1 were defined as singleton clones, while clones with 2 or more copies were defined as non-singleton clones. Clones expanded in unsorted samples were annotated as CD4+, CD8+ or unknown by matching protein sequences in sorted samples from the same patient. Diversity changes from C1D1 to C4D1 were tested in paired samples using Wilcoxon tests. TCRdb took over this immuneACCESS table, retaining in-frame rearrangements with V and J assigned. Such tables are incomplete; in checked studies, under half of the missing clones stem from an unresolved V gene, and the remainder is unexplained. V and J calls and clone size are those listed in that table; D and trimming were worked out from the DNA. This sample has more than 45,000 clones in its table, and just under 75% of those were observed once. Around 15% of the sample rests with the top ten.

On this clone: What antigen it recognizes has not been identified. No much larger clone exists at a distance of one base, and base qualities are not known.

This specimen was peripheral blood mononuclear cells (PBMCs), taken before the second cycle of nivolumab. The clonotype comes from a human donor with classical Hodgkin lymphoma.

The CDR3 loop reads CASSRFWGLSQPQHF. The nucleotide sequence is TGTGCCAGTAGTAGGTTTTGGGGGCTGAGTCAGCCCCAGCATTTT. Recombination connected TRBV19 to TRBJ1-5, with TRBD1 perhaps the D gene, on 6 matching bases. Spanning cysteine to phenylalanine, the CDR3 consists of 15 amino acids. The retained sequence is limited to the CDR3, 45 bases, with the frame set at the first base. The germline ends are 16 bases apart after V is trimmed by 4 bases and J by 6 bases. Looking up the germline V gene (reference sequence) yields CDR1 LNHDA and CDR2 SQIVND.